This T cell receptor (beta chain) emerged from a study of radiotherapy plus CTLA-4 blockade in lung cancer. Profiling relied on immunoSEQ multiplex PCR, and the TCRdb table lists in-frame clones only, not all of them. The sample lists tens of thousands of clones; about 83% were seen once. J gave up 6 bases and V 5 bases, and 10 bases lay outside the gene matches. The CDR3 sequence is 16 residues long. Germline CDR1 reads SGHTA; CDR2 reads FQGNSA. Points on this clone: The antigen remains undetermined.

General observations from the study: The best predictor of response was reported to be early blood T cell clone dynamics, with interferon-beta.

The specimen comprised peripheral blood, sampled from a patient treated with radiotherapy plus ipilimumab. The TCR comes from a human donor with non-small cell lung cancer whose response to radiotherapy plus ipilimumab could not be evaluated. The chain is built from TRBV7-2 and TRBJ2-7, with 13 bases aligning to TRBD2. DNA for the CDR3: TGTGCCAGCAGCCCTCCGGGACTAGCGGGGATGGGCGAGCAGTACTTC. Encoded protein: CASSPPGLAGMGEQYF.